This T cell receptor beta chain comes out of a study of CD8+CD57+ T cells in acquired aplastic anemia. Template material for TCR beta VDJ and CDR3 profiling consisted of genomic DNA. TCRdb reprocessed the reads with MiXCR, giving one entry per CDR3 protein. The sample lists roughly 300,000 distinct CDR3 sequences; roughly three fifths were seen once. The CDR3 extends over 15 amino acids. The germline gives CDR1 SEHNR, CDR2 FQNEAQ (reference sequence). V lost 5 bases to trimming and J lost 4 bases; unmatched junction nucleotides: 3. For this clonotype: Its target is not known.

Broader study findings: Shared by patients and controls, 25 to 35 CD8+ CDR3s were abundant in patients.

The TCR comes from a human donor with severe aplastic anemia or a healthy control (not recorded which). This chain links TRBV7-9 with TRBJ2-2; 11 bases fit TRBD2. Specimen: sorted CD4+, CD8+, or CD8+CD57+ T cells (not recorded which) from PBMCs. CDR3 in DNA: TGTGCCAGCAGCAAGACTAGCGGGGCCACCGGGGAGCTGTTTTTT. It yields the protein CASSKTSGATGELFF.